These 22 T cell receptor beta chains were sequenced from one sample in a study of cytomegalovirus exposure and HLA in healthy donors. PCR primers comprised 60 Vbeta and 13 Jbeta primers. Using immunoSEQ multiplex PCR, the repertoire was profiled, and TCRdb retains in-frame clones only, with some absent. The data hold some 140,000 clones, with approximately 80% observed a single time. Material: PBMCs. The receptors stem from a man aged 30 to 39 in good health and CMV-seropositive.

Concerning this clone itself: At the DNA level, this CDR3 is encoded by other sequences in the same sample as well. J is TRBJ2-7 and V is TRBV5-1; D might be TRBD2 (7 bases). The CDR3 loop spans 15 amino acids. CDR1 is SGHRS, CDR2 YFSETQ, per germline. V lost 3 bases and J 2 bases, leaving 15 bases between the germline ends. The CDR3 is CASSSRAGAAYEQYF. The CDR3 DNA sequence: TGCGCCAGCAGCTCCCGGGCGGGGGCGGCCTACGAGCAGTACTTC.

The CDR3 protein is CASSGGGVNTEAFF. In nucleotides, the CDR3 is TGTGCCAGCAGCGGGGGAGGGGTGAACACTGAAGCTTTCTTT. The V and J genes are TRBV9 and TRBJ1-1; D possibly corresponds to TRBD1 (5 bases). With 3 bases removed from V and 0 bases from J, the gap between germline ends came to 9 bases. CDR1 is SGDLS and CDR2 is YYNGEE in the germline V gene. The CDR3 consists of 14 residues. The complete variable domain, with remaining parts taken from reference TRBV9 and TRBJ1-1, reads DSGVTQTPKHLITATGQRVTLRCSPRSGDLSVYWYQQSLDQGLQFLIQYYNGEERAKGNILERFSAQQFPDLHSELNLSSLELGDSALYFCASSGGGVNTEAFFGQGTRLTVV.

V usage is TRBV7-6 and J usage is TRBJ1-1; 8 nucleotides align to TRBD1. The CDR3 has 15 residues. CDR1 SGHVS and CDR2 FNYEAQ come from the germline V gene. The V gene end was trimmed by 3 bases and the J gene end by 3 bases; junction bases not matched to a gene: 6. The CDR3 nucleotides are TGTGCCAGCAGCTTTGGGACAGGAGGGGACACTGAAGCTTTCTTT. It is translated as CASSFGTGGDTEAFF.

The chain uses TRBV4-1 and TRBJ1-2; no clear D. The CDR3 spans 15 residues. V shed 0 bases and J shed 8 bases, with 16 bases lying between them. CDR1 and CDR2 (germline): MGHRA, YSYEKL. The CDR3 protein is CASSQDLGPGGGYTF. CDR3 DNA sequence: TGCGCCAGCAGCCAAGATCTGGGCCCGGGCGGGGGCTACACCTTC.

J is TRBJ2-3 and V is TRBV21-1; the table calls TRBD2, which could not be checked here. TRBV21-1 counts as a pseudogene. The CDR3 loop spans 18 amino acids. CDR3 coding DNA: TGTGCCAGCAGCAAACCTCTCAGCGGGAGACATCGGACAGATACGCAGTATTTT. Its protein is CASSKPLSGRHRTDTQYF.

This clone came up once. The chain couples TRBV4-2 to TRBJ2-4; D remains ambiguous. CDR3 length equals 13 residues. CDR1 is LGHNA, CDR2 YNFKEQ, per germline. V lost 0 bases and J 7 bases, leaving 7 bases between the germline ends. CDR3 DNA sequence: TGTGCCAGCAGCCAAGATCAGGCCAACATTCAGTACTTC. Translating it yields CASSQDQANIQYF.

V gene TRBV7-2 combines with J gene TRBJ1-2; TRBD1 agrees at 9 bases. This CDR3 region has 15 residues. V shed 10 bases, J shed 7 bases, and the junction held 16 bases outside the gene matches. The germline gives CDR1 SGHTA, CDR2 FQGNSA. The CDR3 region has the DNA TGTGCCACCGCGCCCAGGACAGGGGATCCCCGTGGCTACACCTTC. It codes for CATAPRTGDPRGYTF.

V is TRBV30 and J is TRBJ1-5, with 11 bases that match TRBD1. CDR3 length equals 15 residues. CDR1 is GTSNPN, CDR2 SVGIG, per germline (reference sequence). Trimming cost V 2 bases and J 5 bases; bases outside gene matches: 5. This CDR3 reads CAWSWRTGGHQPQHF. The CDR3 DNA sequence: TGTGCCTGGAGTTGGAGGACAGGGGGCCATCAGCCCCAGCATTTT.

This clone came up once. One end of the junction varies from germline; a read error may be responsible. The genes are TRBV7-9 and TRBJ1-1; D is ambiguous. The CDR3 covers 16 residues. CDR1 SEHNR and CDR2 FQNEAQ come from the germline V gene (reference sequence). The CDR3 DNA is TGTGCCAGCAGTTCCCATTTACGGACGGGGAACACTGGAGCTTTCTTT. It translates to CASSSHLRTGNTGAFF.

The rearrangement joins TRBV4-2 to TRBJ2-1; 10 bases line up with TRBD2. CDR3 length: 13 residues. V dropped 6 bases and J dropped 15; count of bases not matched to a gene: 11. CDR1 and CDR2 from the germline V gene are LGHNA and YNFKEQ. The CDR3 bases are TGTGCCAGCAGTCAGGGACTAGCGCGGTCCTTGTTCTTC. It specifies CASSQGLARSLFF.

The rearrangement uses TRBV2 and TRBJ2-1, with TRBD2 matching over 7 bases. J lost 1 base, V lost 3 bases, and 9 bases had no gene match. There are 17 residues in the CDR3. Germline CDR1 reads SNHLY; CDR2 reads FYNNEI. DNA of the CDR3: TGTGCCAGCAGTGAGATTGCATCAGCGGGATCCTACAATGAGCAGTTCTTC. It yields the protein CASSEIASAGSYNEQFF.

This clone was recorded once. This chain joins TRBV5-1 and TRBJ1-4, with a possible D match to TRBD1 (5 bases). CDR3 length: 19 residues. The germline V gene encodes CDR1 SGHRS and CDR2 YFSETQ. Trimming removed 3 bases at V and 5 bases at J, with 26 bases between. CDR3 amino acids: CASSSEPGSIAGGNEKLFF. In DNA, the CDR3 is TGCGCCAGCAGCTCGGAACCGGGAAGCATCGCCGGGGGAAATGAAAAACTGTTTTTT. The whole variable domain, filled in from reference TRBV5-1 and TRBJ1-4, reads KAGVTQTPRYLIKTRGQQVTLSCSPISGHRSVSWYQQTPGQGLQFLFEYFSETQRNKGNFPGRFSGRQFSNSRSEMNVSTLELGDSALYLCASSSEPGSIAGGNEKLFFGSGTQLSVL.

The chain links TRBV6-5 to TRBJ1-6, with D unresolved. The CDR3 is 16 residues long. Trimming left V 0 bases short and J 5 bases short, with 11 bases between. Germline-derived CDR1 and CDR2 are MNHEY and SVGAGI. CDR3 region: CASSYSIAGNNSPLHF. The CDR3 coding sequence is TGTGCCAGCAGTTACTCGATAGCCGGAAATAATTCACCCCTCCACTTT.

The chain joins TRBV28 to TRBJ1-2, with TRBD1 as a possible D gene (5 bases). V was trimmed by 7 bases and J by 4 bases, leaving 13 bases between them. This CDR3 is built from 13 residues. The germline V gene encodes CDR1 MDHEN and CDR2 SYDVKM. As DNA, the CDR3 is TGTGCCAGCACCCAGGGACTGCCCTATGGCTACACCTTC. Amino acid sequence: CASTQGLPYGYTF.

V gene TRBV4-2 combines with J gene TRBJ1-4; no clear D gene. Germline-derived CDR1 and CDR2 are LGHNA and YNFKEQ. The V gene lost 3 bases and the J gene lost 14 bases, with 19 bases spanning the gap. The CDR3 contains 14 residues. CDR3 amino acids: CASSQSDSRKGLFF. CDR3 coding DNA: TGTGCCAGCAGCCAGTCGGACTCCCGAAAAGGGCTGTTTTTT.

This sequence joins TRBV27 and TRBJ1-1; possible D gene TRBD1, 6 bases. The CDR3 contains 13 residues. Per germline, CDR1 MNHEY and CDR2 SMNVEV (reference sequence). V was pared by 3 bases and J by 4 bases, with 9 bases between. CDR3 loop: CASSFRGATEAFF. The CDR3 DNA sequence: TGTGCCAGCAGTTTTCGGGGGGCCACTGAAGCTTTCTTT.

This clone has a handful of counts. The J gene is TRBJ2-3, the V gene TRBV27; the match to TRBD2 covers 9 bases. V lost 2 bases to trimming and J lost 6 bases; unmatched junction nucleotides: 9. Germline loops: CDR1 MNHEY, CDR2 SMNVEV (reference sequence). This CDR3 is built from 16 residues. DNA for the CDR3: TGTGCCAGCAGTTTAGGAGGCGGGAGGGCCGGGGATACGCAGTATTTT. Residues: CASSLGGGRAGDTQYF.

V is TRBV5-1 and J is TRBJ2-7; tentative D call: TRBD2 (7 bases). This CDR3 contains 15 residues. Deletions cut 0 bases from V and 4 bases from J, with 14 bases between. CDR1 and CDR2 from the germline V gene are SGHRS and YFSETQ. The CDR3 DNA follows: TGCGCCAGCAGCTTGGCTCGGGGGGCCACTTACGAGCAGTACTTC. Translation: CASSLARGATYEQYF.

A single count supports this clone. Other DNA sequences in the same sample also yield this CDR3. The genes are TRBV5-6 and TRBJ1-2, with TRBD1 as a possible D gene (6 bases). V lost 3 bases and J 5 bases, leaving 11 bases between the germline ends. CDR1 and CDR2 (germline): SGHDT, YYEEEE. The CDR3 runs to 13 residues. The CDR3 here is CASSSGQNYGYTF. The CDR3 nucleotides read TGTGCCAGCAGCTCCGGACAGAATTATGGCTACACCTTC.

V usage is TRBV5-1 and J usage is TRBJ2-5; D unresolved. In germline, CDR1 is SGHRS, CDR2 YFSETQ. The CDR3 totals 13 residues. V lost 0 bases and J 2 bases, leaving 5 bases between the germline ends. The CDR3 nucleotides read TGCGCCAGCAGCTTGGCCCCACAAGAGACCCAGTACTTC. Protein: CASSLAPQETQYF.

Written as DNA, the CDR3 is TGTGCCAGCAGCCAAGAGGGGGGAGGGGGGGCCAAAAACATTCAGTACTTC. Protein: CASSQEGGGGAKNIQYF. The chain couples TRBV4-2 to TRBJ2-4; D possibly corresponds to TRBD2 (7 bases). The CDR3 spans 17 residues. V dropped 0 bases and J dropped 1 base, with 13 bases sitting between them. Germline CDR1 reads LGHNA; CDR2 reads YNFKEQ.

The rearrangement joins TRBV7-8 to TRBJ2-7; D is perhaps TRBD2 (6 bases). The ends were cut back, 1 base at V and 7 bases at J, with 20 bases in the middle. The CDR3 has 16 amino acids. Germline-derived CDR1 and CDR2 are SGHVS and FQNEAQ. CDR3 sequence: CASSLEAGTPLREQYF. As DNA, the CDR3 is TGTGCCAGCAGCTTAGAGGCGGGAACACCACTTCGGGAGCAGTACTTC.